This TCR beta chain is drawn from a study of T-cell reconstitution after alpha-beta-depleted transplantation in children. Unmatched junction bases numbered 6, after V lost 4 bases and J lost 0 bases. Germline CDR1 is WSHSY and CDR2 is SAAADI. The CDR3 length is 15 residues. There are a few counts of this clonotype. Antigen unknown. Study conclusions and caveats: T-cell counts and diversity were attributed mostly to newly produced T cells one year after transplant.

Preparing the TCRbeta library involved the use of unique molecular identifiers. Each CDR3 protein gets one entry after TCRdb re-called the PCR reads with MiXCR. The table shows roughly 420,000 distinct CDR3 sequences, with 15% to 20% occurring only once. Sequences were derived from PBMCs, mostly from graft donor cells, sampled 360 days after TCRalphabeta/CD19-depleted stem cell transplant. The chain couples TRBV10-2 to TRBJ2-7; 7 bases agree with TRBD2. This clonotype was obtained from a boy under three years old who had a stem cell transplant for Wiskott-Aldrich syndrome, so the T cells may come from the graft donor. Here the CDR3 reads CASSGLSGPSYEQYF. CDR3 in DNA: TGCGCCAGCAGTGGCCTTAGCGGGCCCTCCTACGAGCAGTACTTC.